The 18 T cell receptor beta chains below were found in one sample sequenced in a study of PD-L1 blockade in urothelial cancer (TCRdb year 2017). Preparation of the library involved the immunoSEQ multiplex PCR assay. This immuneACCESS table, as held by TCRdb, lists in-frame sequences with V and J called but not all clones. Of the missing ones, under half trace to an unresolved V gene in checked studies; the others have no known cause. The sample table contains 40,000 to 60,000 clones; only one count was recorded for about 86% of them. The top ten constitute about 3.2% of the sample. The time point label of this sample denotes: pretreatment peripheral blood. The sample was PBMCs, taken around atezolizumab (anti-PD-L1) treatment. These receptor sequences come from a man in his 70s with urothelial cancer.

The CDR3 DNA reads TGTGCCAGCAGCTCAACGACAGGGACCGGCGAGCAGTACTTC. This sequence encodes CASSSTTGTGEQYF. The rearrangement uses TRBV7-2 and TRBJ2-7, with 7 bases matching TRBD1. With V trimmed by 4 bases and J by 6 bases, 9 bases remained unmatched. Germline values: CDR1 SGHTA, CDR2 FQGNSA. There are 14 residues in the CDR3.

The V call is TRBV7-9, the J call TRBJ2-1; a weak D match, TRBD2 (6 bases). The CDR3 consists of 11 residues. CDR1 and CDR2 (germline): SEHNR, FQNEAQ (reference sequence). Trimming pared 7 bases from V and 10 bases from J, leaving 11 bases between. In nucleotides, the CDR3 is TGTGCCAGCACCGGAGGGGACGAGCAGTTCTTC. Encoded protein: CASTGGDEQFF.

The CDR3 spells CASSPSDRRSDQNTGELFF. The CDR3, as DNA: TGTGCCAGCAGCCCGTCGGACAGGAGATCCGACCAGAACACCGGGGAGCTGTTTTTT. The rearrangement joins TRBV7-6 to TRBJ2-2, with 7 bases aligning to TRBD1. J lost 1 base, V lost 5 bases, and 16 bases had no gene match. Germline lookup yields CDR1 SGHVS and CDR2 FNYEAQ. The CDR3 is 19 amino acids.

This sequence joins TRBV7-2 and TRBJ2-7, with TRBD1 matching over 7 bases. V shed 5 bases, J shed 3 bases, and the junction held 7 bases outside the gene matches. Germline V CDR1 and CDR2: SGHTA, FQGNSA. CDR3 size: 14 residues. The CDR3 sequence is CASSIDREIYEQYF. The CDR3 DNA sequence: TGTGCCAGCAGCATCGACAGGGAGATCTACGAGCAGTACTTC.

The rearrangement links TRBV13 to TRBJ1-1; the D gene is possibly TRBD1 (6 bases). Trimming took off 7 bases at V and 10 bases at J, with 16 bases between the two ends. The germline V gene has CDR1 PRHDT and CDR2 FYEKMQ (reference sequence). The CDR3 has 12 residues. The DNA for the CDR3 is TGTGCCAGCAAGGTTTGGGGGCAAAGAGCTTTCTTT. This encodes CASKVWGQRAFF.

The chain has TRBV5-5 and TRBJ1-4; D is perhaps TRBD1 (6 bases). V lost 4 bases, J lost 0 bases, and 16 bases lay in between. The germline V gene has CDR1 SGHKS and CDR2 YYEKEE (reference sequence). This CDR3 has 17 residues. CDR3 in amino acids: CASSLGARGATNEKLFF. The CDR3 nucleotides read TGTGCCAGCAGCCTGGGGGCCAGGGGTGCAACTAATGAAAAACTGTTTTTT.

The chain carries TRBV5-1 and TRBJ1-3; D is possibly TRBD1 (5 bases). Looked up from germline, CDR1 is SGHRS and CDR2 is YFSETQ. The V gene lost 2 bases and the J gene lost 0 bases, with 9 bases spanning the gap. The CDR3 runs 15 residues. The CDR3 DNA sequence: TGCGCCAGCAGCTTAGGGACTACCTCTGGAAACACCATATATTTT. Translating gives CASSLGTTSGNTIYF.

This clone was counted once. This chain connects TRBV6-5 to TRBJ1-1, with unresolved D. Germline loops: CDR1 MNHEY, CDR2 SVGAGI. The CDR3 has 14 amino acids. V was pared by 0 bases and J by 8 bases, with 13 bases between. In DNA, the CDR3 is TGTGCCAGCAGTTACTCGACCGGGCGGGCGGAAGCTTTCTTT. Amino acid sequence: CASSYSTGRAEAFF.

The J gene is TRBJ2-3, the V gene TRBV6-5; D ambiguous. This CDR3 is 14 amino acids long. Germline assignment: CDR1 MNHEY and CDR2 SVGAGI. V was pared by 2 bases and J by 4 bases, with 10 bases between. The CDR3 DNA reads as TGTGCCAGCAGTTACCGGTTTTCCTCAGATACGCAGTATTTT. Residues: CASSYRFSSDTQYF.

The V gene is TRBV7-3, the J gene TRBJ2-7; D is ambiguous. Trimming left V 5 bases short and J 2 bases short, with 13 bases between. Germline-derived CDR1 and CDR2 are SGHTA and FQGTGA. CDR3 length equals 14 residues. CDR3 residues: CASSPGPSAYEQYF. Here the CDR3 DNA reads TGTGCCAGCAGCCCTGGGCCTTCCGCCTACGAGCAGTACTTC.

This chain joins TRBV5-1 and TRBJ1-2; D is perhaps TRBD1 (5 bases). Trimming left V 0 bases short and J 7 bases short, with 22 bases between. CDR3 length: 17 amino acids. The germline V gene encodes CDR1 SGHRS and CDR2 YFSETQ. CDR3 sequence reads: CASSLAGGAQRGSGYTF. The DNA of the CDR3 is TGCGCCAGCAGCTTGGCCGGAGGGGCCCAAAGGGGAAGTGGCTACACCTTC.

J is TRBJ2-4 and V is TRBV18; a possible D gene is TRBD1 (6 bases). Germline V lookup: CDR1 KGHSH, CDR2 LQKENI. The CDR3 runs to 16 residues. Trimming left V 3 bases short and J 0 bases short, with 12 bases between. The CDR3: CASSPPQGEAKNIQYF. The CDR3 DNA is TGTGCCAGCTCACCTCCACAGGGTGAAGCCAAAAACATTCAGTACTTC.

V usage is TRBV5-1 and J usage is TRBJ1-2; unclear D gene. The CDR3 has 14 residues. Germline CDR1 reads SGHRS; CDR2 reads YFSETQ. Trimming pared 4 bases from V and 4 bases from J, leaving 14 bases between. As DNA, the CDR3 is TGCGCCAGCAGCCGAGCGCCGGGAGGCTATGGCTACACCTTC. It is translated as CASSRAPGGYGYTF.

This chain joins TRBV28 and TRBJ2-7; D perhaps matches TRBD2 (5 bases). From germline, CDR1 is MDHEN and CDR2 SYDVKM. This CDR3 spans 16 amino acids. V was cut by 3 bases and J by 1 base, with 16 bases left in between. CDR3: CASSFPEERRSYEQYF. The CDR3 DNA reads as TGTGCCAGCAGTTTCCCCGAAGAACGGAGGTCCTACGAGCAGTACTTC.

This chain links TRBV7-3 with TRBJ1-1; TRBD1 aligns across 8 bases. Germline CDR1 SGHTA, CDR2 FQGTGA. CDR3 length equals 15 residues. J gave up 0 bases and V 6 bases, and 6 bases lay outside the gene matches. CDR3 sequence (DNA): TGTGCCAGCAGACTCCTGGACAGGGTGAACACTGAAGCTTTCTTT. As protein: CASRLLDRVNTEAFF.

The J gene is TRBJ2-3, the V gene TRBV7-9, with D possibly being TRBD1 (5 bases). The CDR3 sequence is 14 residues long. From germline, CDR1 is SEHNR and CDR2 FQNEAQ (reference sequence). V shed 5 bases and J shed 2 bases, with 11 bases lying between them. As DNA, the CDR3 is TGTGCCAGCAGCCCCTCCAGGGACACAGATACGCAGTATTTT. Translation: CASSPSRDTDTQYF. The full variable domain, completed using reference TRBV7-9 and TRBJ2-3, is DTGVSQNPRHKITKRGQNVTFRCDPISEHNRLYWYRQTLGQGPEFLTYFQNEAQLEKSRLLSDRFSAERPKGSFSTLEIQRTEQGDSAMYLCASSPSRDTDTQYFGPGTRLTVL.

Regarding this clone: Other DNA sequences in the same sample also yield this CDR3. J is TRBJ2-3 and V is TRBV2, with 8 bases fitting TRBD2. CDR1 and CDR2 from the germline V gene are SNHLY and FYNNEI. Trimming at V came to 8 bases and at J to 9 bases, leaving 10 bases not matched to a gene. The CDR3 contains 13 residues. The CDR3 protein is CASDGSGKGTQYF. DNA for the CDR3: TGTGCCAGCGATGGTAGCGGGAAGGGCACGCAGTATTTT.

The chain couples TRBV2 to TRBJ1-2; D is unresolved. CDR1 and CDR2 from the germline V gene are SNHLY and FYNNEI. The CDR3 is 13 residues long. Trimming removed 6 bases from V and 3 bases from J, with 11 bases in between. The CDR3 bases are TGTGCCAGCAGCCCCCCGGGATACTATGGCTACACCTTC. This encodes CASSPPGYYGYTF.